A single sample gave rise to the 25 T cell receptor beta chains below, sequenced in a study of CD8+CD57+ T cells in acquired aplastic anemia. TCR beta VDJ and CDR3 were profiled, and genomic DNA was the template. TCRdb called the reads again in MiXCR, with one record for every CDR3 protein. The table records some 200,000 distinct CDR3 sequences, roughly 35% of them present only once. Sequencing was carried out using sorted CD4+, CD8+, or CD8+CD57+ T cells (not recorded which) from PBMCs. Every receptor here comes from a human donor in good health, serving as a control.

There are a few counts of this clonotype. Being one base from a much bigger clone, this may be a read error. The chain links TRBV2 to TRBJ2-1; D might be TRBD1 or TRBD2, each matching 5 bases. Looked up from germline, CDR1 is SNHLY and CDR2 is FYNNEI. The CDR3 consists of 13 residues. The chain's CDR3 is CASGEGMNNEQFF. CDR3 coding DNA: TGTGCCAGCGGTGAGGGGATGAACAATGAGCAGTTCTTC.

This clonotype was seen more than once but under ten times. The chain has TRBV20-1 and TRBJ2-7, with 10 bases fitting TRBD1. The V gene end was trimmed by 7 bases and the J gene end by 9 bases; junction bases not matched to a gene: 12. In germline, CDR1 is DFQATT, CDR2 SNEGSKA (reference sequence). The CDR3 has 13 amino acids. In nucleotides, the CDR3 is TGCAGTGTCCAAGACAGGGGGCGGTTGGTGCAGTACTTC. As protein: CSVQDRGRLVQYF.

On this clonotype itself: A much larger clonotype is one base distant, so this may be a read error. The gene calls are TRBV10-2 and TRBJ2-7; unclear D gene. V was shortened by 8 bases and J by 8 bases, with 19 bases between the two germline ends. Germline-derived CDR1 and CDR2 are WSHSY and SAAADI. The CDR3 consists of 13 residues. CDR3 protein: CASGVGRGGKQYF. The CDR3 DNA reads TGCGCCAGCGGTGTCGGTCGTGGCGGCAAGCAGTACTTC.

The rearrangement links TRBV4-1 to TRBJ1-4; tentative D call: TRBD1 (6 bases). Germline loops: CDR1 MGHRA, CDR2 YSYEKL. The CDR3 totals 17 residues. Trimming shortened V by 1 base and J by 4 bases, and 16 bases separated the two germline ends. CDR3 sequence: CASSQGSRDTLNEKLFF. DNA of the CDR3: TGCGCCAGCAGCCAAGGGAGCCGGGACACCCTTAATGAAAAACTGTTTTTT.

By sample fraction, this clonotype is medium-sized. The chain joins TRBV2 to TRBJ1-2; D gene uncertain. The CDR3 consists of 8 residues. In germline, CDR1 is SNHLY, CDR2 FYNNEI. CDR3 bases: TGTGCTAACTATGGCTACACCTTC. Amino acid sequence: CANYGYTF.

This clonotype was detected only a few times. As DNA, the CDR3 is TGTGCCACCAGACTTACAACTAATGAAAAACTGTTTTTT. Protein product: CATRLTTNEKLFF. This chain connects TRBV7-6 to TRBJ1-4, with D unclear. This CDR3 has 13 amino acids. Germline V gives CDR1 SGHVS, CDR2 FNYEAQ. V was trimmed by 10 bases and J by 0 bases, leaving 9 bases between them.

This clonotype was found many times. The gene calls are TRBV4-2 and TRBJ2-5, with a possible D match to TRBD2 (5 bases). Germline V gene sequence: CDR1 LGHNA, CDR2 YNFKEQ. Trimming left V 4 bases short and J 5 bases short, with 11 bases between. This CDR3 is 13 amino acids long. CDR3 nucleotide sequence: TGTGCCAGCAGCCGGACTGTATGGGAGACCCAGTACTTC. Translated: CASSRTVWETQYF.

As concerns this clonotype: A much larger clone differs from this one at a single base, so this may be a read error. CDR3 residues: CNASREGNEQFF. CDR3 nucleotides: TGCAATGCTAGCAGGGAGGGGAATGAGCAGTTCTTC. This chain joins TRBV20-1 and TRBJ2-1, with TRBD2 matching 7 bases. The germline CDR1 and CDR2 sequences are DFQATT and SNEGSKA (reference sequence). This CDR3 comprises 12 residues.

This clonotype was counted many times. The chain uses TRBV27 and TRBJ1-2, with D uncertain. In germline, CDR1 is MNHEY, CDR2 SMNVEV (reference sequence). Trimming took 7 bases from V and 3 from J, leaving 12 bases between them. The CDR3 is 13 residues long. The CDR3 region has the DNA TGTGCCAGCAAGCCAGGTGTTTACTATGGCTACACCTTC. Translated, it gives CASKPGVYYGYTF.

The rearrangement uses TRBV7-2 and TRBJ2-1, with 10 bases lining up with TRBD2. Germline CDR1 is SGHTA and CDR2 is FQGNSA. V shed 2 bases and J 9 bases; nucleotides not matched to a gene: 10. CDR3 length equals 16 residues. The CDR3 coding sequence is TGTGCCAGCAGCTTAAGGCTAGCGGGAGTATCCACTGAGCAGTTCTTC. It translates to CASSLRLAGVSTEQFF.

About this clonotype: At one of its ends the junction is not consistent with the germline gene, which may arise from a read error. This chain's CDR3 is CASSEGLVTYEQHF. Here the CDR3 DNA reads TGTGCCAGCAGTGAAGGACTGGTGACCTACGAGCAGCACTTC. The chain combines TRBV10-3 with TRBJ2-7, with D possibly matching TRBD2 (5 bases). The CDR3 totals 14 residues. Germline CDR1 ENHRY, CDR2 SYGVKD.

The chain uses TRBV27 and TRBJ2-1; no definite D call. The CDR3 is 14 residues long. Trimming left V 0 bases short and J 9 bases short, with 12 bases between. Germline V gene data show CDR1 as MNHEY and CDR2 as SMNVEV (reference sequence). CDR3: CASSLSWQSSEQFF. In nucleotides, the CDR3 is TGTGCCAGCAGTTTATCGTGGCAAAGTAGTGAGCAGTTCTTC.

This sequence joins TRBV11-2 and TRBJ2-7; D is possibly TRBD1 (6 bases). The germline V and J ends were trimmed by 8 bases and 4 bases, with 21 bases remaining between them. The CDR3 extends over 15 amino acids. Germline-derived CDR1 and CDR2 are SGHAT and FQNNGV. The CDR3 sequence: CASGWQSGTPYEQYF. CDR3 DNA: TGTGCCAGCGGCTGGCAATCCGGGACACCGTACGAGCAGTACTTC.

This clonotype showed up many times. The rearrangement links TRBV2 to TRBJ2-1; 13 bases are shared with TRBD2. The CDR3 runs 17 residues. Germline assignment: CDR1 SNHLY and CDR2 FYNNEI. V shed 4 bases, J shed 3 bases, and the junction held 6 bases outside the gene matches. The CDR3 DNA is TGTGCCAGCAGTGTAGAACTAGCGGGAGGGGGCTACAATGAGCAGTTCTTC. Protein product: CASSVELAGGGYNEQFF.

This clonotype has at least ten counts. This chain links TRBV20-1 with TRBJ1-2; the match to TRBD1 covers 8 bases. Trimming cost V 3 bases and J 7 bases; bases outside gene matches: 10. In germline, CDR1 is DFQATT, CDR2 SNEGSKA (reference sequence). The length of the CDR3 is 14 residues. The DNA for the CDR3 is TGCAGTGCTAGTGGCGACAGGGGTGGGGTTGGCTACACCTTC. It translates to CSASGDRGGVGYTF.

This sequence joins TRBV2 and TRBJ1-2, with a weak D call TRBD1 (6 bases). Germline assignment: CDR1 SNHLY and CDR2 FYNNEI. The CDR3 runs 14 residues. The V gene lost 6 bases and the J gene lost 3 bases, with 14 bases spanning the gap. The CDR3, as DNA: TGTGCCAGCAGCTCACAATACAGGGACTATGGCTACACCTTC. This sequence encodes CASSSQYRDYGYTF.

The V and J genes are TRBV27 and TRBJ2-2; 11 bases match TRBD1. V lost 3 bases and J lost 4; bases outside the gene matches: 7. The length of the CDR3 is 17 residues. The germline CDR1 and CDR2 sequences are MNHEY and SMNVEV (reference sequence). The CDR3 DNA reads TGTGCCAGCAGTTTTGGACAGGGGGCGATGGGCACCGGGGAGCTGTTTTTT. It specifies CASSFGQGAMGTGELFF.

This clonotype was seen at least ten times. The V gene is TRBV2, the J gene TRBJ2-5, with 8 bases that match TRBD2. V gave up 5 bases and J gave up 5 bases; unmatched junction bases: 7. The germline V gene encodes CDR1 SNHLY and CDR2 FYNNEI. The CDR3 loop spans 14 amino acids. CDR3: CASSLQAGAETQYF. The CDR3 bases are TGTGCCAGCAGTCTTCAAGCGGGGGCGGAGACCCAGTACTTC.

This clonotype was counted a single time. CDR3 in DNA: TGCGCCAGCAGCTTGGTGGGGGATCCATCAGGGGGCTACACCTTC. This translates into CASSLVGDPSGGYTF. The chain carries TRBV5-1 and TRBJ1-2; D possibly corresponds to TRBD1 (5 bases). Trimming took 0 bases from V and 8 from J, leaving 17 bases between them. The germline gives CDR1 SGHRS, CDR2 YFSETQ. This CDR3 region has 15 residues.

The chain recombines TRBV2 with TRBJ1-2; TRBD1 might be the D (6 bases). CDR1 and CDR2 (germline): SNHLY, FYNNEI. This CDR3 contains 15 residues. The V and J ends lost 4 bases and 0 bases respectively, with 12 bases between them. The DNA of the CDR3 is TGTGCCAGCAGTGTACAGGGAGAAGCTAACTATGGCTACACCTTC. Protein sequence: CASSVQGEANYGYTF.

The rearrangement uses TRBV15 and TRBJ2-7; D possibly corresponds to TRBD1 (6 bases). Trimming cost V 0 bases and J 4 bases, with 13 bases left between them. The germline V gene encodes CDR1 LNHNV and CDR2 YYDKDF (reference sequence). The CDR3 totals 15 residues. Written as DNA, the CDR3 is TGTGCCACCAGCAGAGATAGGGGTCAGGGGTACGAGCAGTACTTC. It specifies CATSRDRGQGYEQYF.

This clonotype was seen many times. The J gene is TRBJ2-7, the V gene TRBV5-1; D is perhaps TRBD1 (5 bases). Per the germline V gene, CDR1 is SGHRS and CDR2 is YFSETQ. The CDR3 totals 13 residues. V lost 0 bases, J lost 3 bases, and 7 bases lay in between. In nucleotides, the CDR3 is TGCGCCAGCAGCTTGGAAGGGGACTACGAGCAGTACTTC. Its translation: CASSLEGDYEQYF. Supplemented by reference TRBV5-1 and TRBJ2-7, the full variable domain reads KAGVTQTPRYLIKTRGQQVTLSCSPISGHRSVSWYQQTPGQGLQFLFEYFSETQRNKGNFPGRFSGRQFSNSRSEMNVSTLELGDSALYLCASSLEGDYEQYFGPGTRLTVT.

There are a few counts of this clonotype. CDR3 residues: CSARGRAGGLYEQYF. The DNA for the CDR3 is TGCAGTGCTAGAGGTCGGGCGGGGGGGCTCTACGAGCAGTACTTC. J is TRBJ2-7 and V is TRBV20-1; 9 bases match TRBD2. The CDR3 totals 15 residues. CDR1 is DFQATT, CDR2 SNEGSKA, per germline (reference sequence). J was trimmed by 3 bases and V by 1 base; bases with no gene match: 7.

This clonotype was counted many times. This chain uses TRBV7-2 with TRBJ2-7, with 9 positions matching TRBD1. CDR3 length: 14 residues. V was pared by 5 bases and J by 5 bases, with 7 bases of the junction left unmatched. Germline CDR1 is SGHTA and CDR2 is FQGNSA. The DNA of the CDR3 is TGTGCCAGCAGCCAGGACAGGGGTAGGAACGAGCAGTACTTC. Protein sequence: CASSQDRGRNEQYF.

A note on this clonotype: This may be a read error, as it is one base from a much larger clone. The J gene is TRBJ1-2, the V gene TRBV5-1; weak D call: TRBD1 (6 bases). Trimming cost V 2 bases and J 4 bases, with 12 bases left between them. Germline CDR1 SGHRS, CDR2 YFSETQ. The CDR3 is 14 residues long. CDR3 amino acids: CASSLEQGSYGYTF. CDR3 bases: TGCGCCAGCAGCTTAGAACAGGGAAGCTATGGCTACACCTTC.